This is a list of T cell receptor beta chains from one sample in a study of human T cells and chemical hapten exposure. TCRdb reprocessed the RACE reads via MiXCR and lists one record per CDR3 protein. The repertoire holds about 360,000 distinct CDR3 sequences, with more than 4.5% as singletons. The sequenced sample was whole blood, obtained in connection with sensitization to the hapten diphenylcyclopropenone (DPC). These TCRs come from a woman aged 45 to 65 with alopecia areata. Some clones in this sample may be carry-over from other donors' samples. CDR3s include the opening cysteine and the closing phenylalanine or tryptophan. Each record gives: J gene, D gene, CDR3 length, V gene, clone size, CDR3 DNA, CDR3 protein. D genes are given only for firm matches. Only some rows state a clone size, as once, few, many or a class for expanded clones.

TRBJ2-7 | TRBD1 | 14 | TRBV10-3 | NA | TGTGCCATCAGCGGACAGGTGGCCGTGCGCGAGCAGTACTTC | CAISGQVAVREQYF
TRBJ2-1 | NA | 17 | TRBV7-2 | NA | TGTGCCAGCAGCCCCGGCCCGCTAGCGCCCAAGGTGAATGAGCAGTTCTTC | CASSPGPLAPKVNEQFF
TRBJ2-2 | TRBD2 | 17 | TRBV15 | NA | TGTGCCACCAGCAGAGATCCAGCGGGAGGCGGGTCCGGGGAGCTGTTTTTT | CATSRDPAGGGSGELFF
TRBJ2-1 | TRBD2 | 15 | TRBV24-1 | many | TGTGCCACCAGTGAGGGGAGGGCTGCCTACAATGAGCAGTTCTTC | CATSEGRAAYNEQFF
TRBJ2-3 | TRBD2 | 15 | TRBV4-1 | many | TGCGCCAGCAGCCCTGCTAGCGGGGCCGAGGATACGCAGTATTTT | CASSPASGAEDTQYF
TRBJ1-5 | NA | 15 | TRBV27 | many | TGTGCCAGCAGTTTTATGGCAGGGCCAAATCAGCCCCAGCATTTT | CASSFMAGPNQPQHF
TRBJ2-3 | TRBD1 | 14 | TRBV5-5 | many | TGTGCCAGCAGCTGGGGACAGGGGACAGATACGCAGTATTTT | CASSWGQGTDTQYF
TRBJ1-1 | NA | 15 | TRBV10-3 | many | TGTGCCATCAGTGCAGCCCGGGACCCGGCCACTGAAGCTTTCTTT | CAISAARDPATEAFF
TRBJ1-5 | NA | 16 | TRBV12-3/TRBV12-4 | few | TGTGCCAGCAGTTCAATCTGGGACAATAGCAATCAGCCCCAGCATTTT | CASSSIWDNSNQPQHF
TRBJ2-1 | NA | 12 | TRBV6-5 | few | TGTGCCAGCAGCCCAACAGGAGATGAGCAGTTCTTC | CASSPTGDEQFF
TRBJ2-3 | NA | 13 | TRBV7-2 | few | TGTGCCAGCAGCTCCGACACGGCAGGTACGCAGTATTTT | CASSSDTAGTQYF
TRBJ1-3 | NA | 13 | TRBV4-3 | few | TGCGCCAGCAGCCAAGGCCAGTTGGACACCATATATTTT | CASSQGQLDTIYF
TRBJ1-3 | NA | 16 | TRBV7-9 | many | TGTGCCAGCAGCCCAGACCGGGCCCCTAGCGGAAACACCATATATTTT | CASSPDRAPSGNTIYF
TRBJ1-6 | NA | 15 | TRBV12-3/TRBV12-4 | few | TGTGCCAGCAGTGGTCAGGGCTCTTATAATTCACCCCTCCACTTT | CASSGQGSYNSPLHF
TRBJ1-2 | NA | 14 | TRBV3-1 | many | TGTGCCAGCAGCCAGGGGGGGCGTTCCTATGGCTACACCTTC | CASSQGGRSYGYTF
TRBJ2-5 | TRBD1 | 15 | TRBV7-8 | few | TGTGCCAGCAGCGTCGGACAGGGGGCGCTGGAGACCCAGTACTTC | CASSVGQGALETQYF
TRBJ2-5 | NA | 14 | TRBV13 | NA | TGTGCCAGCAGCTTAGGTCTAATCCCAGAGACCCAGTACTTC | CASSLGLIPETQYF
TRBJ1-6 | TRBD1 | 13 | TRBV12-3/TRBV12-4 | many | TGTGCCAGCAGACAGGGGCATAATTCACCCCTCCACTTT | CASRQGHNSPLHF
TRBJ2-1 | NA | 12 | TRBV18 | few | TGTGCCAGCTCACCAAGCGTCGGGGAGCAGTTCTTC | CASSPSVGEQFF
TRBJ1-1 | NA | 16 | TRBV14 | NA | TGTGCCAGCAGCCCACAACGGGGGGCGCTGGACACTGAAGCTTTCTTT | CASSPQRGALDTEAFF
TRBJ1-1 | NA | 16 | TRBV6-1 | few | TGTGCCAGCAGTGAAGAGGTAGCGAGGATGAACACTGAAGCTTTCTTT | CASSEEVARMNTEAFF
TRBJ2-3 | NA | 15 | TRBV18 | few | TGTGCCAGCTCACTCCAGTTTTCGACCACAGATACGCAGTATTTT | CASSLQFSTTDTQYF
TRBJ2-1 | TRBD2 | 16 | TRBV7-8 | few | TGTGCCAGCAGCTTAAGAAGCGGGGGGGTCTACAATGAGCAGTTCTTC | CASSLRSGGVYNEQFF
TRBJ2-3 | TRBD2 | 14 | TRBV11-2 | many | TGTGCCAGCAGTTACGGGACTAGAACAGATACGCAGTATTTT | CASSYGTRTDTQYF
TRBJ1-5 | NA | 13 | TRBV7-6 | many | TGTGCCAGCAGCTTAGAAGGGATTCAGCCCCAGCATTTT | CASSLEGIQPQHF
TRBJ1-4 | TRBD1 | 16 | TRBV5-4 | NA | TGTGCCAGCAGCTGGATAGGGACAGGGGAGGAAGAAAAACTGTTTTTT | CASSWIGTGEEEKLFF
TRBJ1-6 | NA | 13 | TRBV12-3/TRBV12-4 | many | TGTGCCTGGAAGACAGCCGTAAATTCACCCCTCCACTTT | CAWKTAVNSPLHF
TRBJ2-5 | NA | 14 | TRBV4-3 | NA | TGCGCCAGCAGCCAAGGGACTAACCAAGAGACCCAGTACTTC | CASSQGTNQETQYF
TRBJ1-1 | NA | 13 | TRBV3-1 | few | TGTGCCAGCAGCCTCCTTGACAGCACTGAAGCTTTCTTT | CASSLLDSTEAFF
TRBJ1-5 | NA | 13 | TRBV7-2 | many | TGTGCCAGCAGCCCACACCCCGGGCAGCCCCAGCATTTT | CASSPHPGQPQHF
TRBJ2-7 | NA | 15 | TRBV6-1 | few | TGTGCCAGCAGTGAAACTAGGGACCGTCTTCACGAGCAGTACTTC | CASSETRDRLHEQYF
TRBJ2-1 | NA | 15 | TRBV2 | NA | TGTGCCAGCAGTGAAACCGGGACATCGTACAATGAGCAGTTCTTC | CASSETGTSYNEQFF
TRBJ2-3 | NA | 15 | TRBV10-3 | NA | TGTGCCATCAACGCCGAGCGGGTCACCGAGGGTGCGCAGTATTTT | CAINAERVTEGAQYF